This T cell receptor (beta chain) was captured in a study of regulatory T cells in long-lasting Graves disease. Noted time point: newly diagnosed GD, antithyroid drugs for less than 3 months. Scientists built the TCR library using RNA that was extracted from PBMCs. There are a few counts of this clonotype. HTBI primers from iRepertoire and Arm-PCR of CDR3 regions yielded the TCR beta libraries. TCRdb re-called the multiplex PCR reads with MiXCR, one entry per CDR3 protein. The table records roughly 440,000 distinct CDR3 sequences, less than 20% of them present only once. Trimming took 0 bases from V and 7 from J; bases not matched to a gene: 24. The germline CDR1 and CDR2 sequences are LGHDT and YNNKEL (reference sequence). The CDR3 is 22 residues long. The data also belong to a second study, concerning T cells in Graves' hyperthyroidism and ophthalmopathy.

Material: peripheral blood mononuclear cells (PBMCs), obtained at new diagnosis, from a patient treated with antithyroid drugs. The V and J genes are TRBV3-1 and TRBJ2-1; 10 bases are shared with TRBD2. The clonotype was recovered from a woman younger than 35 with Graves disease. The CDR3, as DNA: TGTGCCAGCAGCCAAGATCTGGCCAGGGCGCGGGTGAGCGGGAGGGCTGGGAATGAGCAGTTCTTC. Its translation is CASSQDLARARVSGRAGNEQFF.